This T cell receptor (beta chain) was documented in a study of blood T cell repertoires in COVID-19. The V and J ends lost 3 bases and 2 bases respectively, with 5 bases between them. This CDR3 is built from 12 residues. CDR1 and CDR2 (germline): LGHDT, YNNKEL (reference sequence). Method: immunoSEQ multiplex PCR; TCRdb's copy keeps in-frame clones and lacks some. The sample includes just over 150,000 clones, roughly 80% of them seen just once. Material: peripheral blood. The rearrangement links TRBV3-1 (or the pseudogene TRBV3-2) to TRBJ2-7; D gene uncertain. The origin of this receptor is a man aged 55 to 69 with acute or convalescent COVID-19. CDR3 coding DNA: TGTGCCAGCAGCCAGGCAGCCTACGAGCAGTACTTC. Amino acid sequence: CASSQAAYEQYF.